The 19 T cell receptor beta chains presented below share a single source sample, sequenced in a study of cytomegalovirus exposure and HLA in healthy donors. The PCR was carried out with 60 Vbeta primers and 13 Jbeta primers. Assay: immunoSEQ multiplex PCR; the TCRdb copy retains only in-frame clones and omits some. The data show approximately 190,000 clones, approximately 85% seen once. The sequenced sample consisted of PBMCs. Receptors were obtained from a woman between 50 and 59 years old in good health and CMV-seropositive.

The chain links TRBV18 to TRBJ1-1; 8 nucleotides align to TRBD1. V trimming: 0 bases; J trimming: 1 base; junction bases outside the gene matches: 1. The CDR3 has 15 amino acids. CDR1 is KGHSH, CDR2 LQKENI, per germline. The CDR3 DNA is TGTGCCAGCTCACCACCGCAGGGGGCGAACACTGAAGCTTTCTTT. Its translation is CASSPPQGANTEAFF. The variable domain in full, with the rest retrieved from reference TRBV18 and TRBJ1-1, is NAGVMQNPRHLVRRRGQEARLRCSPMKGHSHVYWYRQLPEEGLKFMVYLQKENIIDESGMPKERFSAEFPKEGPSILRIQQVVRGDSAAYFCASSPPQGANTEAFFGQGTRLTVV.

This chain joins TRBV6-5 and TRBJ1-4; no firm D call. Trimming removed 7 bases at V and 7 bases at J, with 10 bases between. The CDR3 spans 12 residues. Germline CDR1 reads MNHEY; CDR2 reads SVGAGI. The CDR3 spells CASTSGSEKLFF. The CDR3, as DNA: TGTGCCAGCACCTCGGGGAGTGAAAAACTGTTTTTT.

This sequence joins TRBV11-2 and TRBJ2-1, with 9 positions matching TRBD2. Trimming removed 1 base from V and 6 bases from J; junction bases left unmatched: 4. The CDR3 has 15 residues. Germline values: CDR1 SGHAT, CDR2 FQNNGV. CDR3 region: CASSLGGRVGNEQFF. The DNA for the CDR3 is TGTGCCAGCAGCTTAGGCGGGAGGGTGGGCAATGAGCAGTTCTTC.

As to this clone: The junction does not match germline at one end; this may be a read error. The rearrangement uses TRBV7-7 and TRBJ1-1; 8 nucleotides line up with TRBD1. This CDR3 spans 13 amino acids. Germline CDR1 reads SSHAT; CDR2 reads FNYEAQ (reference sequence). CDR3 DNA: TGTGCTAGCAGCGACAGGACAGGGACTGAAGCTTTCTTT. As protein: CASSDRTGTEAFF.

The chain recombines TRBV30 with TRBJ1-6; 7 bases line up with TRBD1. V lost 1 base, J lost 12 bases, and 6 bases stayed unmatched. There are 13 residues in the CDR3. The germline CDR1 and CDR2 sequences are GTSNPN and SVGIG (reference sequence). CDR3 nucleotides: TGTGCCTGGAGTGGCCAGGGGGACGAACCCCTCCACTTT. It is translated as CAWSGQGDEPLHF.

This clone was seen once. The CDR3 bases are TGTGCCACTCACTCTAGCGGGCGCTCCTACGAGCAGTACTTC. Translation gives CATHSSGRSYEQYF. The V and J genes are TRBV28 and TRBJ2-7; 8 bases fit TRBD2. CDR1 and CDR2 (germline): MDHEN, SYDVKM. CDR3 length: 14 residues. The junction had 8 bases not matched to a gene; V was cut back by 10 bases and J by 0 bases. The variable domain in full, completed from reference TRBV28 and TRBJ2-7, reads DVKVTQSSRYLVKRTGEKVFLECVQDMDHENMFWYRQDPGLGLRLIYFSYDVKMKEKGDIPEGYSVSREKKERFSLILESASTNQTSMYLCATHSSGRSYEQYFGPGTRLTVT.

The V call is TRBV7-9, the J call TRBJ2-1; TRBD1 aligns across 9 bases. CDR1 SEHNR and CDR2 FQNEAQ come from the germline V gene (reference sequence). V dropped 6 bases and J dropped 6; count of bases not matched to a gene: 9. CDR3 size: 15 residues. CDR3 protein: CASSTLGQGTNEQFF. Here the CDR3 DNA reads TGTGCCAGCAGTACCTTGGGACAGGGAACCAATGAGCAGTTCTTC. Full variable domain (remainder filled in from reference TRBV7-9 and TRBJ2-1): DTGVSQNPRHKITKRGQNVTFRCDPISEHNRLYWYRQTLGQGPEFLTYFQNEAQLEKSRLLSDRFSAERPKGSFSTLEIQRTEQGDSAMYLCASSTLGQGTNEQFFGPGTRLTVL.

J is TRBJ2-4 and V is TRBV4-1; 9 bases are shared with TRBD1. CDR3 size: 15 residues. Germline CDR1 reads MGHRA; CDR2 reads YSYEKL. The ends lost 0 bases at V and 5 bases at J; junction bases unmatched: 2. This CDR3 is CASSQDRTGENIQYF. In nucleotides, the CDR3 is TGCGCCAGCAGCCAAGATCGGACAGGGGAAAACATTCAGTACTTC.

This clone was observed a handful of times. The CDR3 nucleotides read TGTGCCAGCAGTTTAGGAGGGAGTCTGTACGAGCAGTACTTC. This sequence encodes CASSLGGSLYEQYF. The chain combines TRBV28 with TRBJ2-7; tentatively, D is TRBD2 (6 bases). Germline CDR1 and CDR2: MDHEN and SYDVKM. This CDR3 has 14 amino acids. The ends were cut back, 2 bases at V and 4 bases at J, with 12 bases in the middle.

The chain has TRBV28 and TRBJ1-2; 9 nucleotides match TRBD1. V dropped 2 bases and J dropped 5; count of bases not matched to a gene: 9. Germline CDR1 reads MDHEN; CDR2 reads SYDVKM. The CDR3 sequence is 16 residues long. This chain's CDR3 is CASSLPATGQGYGYTF. The CDR3 DNA follows: TGTGCCAGCAGTTTACCGGCGACGGGACAGGGATATGGCTACACCTTC.

The V call is TRBV28, the J call TRBJ2-2; 8 nucleotides match TRBD1. The CDR3 length is 14 residues. Unmatched junction bases numbered 6, after V lost 6 bases and J lost 6 bases. In germline, CDR1 is MDHEN, CDR2 SYDVKM. CDR3 sequence (DNA): TGTGCCAGCAGGAGGACAGGGTCCGCCGGGGAGCTGTTTTTT. Protein sequence: CASRRTGSAGELFF.

V is TRBV25-1 and J is TRBJ1-4; D not certain. Trimming left V 6 bases short and J 0 bases short, with 14 bases between. The germline gives CDR1 MGHDK, CDR2 SYGVNS. This CDR3 has 16 amino acids. In DNA, the CDR3 is TGTGCCAGCAGCGAACCCACGCTAGCAACTAATGAAAAACTGTTTTTT. Its translation: CASSEPTLATNEKLFF. The variable domain in full, with the rest retrieved from reference TRBV25-1 and TRBJ1-4, is EADIYQTPRYLVIGTGKKITLECSQTMGHDKMYWYQQDPGMELHLIHYSYGVNSTEKGDLSSESTVSRIRTEHFPLTLESARPSHTSQYLCASSEPTLATNEKLFFGSGTQLSVL.

This clone appeared a few times. The rearrangement joins TRBV28 to TRBJ2-7; 11 bases are a match to TRBD2. V lost 3 bases to trimming and J lost 2 bases; unmatched junction nucleotides: 30. The germline CDR1 and CDR2 sequences are MDHEN and SYDVKM. The CDR3 sequence is 24 residues long. CDR3 loop: CASSFPVGDLSTRDSGGAAYEQYF. The CDR3 DNA reads TGTGCCAGCAGTTTTCCCGTCGGGGACCTGAGTACGAGGGATAGCGGGGGGGCCGCCTACGAGCAGTACTTC. The entire variable domain, with the rest obtained from reference TRBV28 and TRBJ2-7, is as follows: DVKVTQSSRYLVKRTGEKVFLECVQDMDHENMFWYRQDPGLGLRLIYFSYDVKMKEKGDIPEGYSVSREKKERFSLILESASTNQTSMYLCASSFPVGDLSTRDSGGAAYEQYFGPGTRLTVT.

The rearrangement links TRBV28 to TRBJ2-7, with TRBD1 as a possible D gene (5 bases). V was shortened by 2 bases and J by 0 bases, with 11 bases between the two germline ends. This CDR3 comprises 15 residues. From germline, CDR1 is MDHEN and CDR2 SYDVKM. CDR3 sequence reads: CASSLALGDSYEQYF. The CDR3 bases are TGTGCCAGCAGTTTAGCCTTAGGGGACTCCTACGAGCAGTACTTC.

V usage is TRBV30 and J usage is TRBJ2-7, with TRBD1 matching 7 bases. This CDR3 spans 13 amino acids. Looked up from germline, CDR1 is GTSNPN and CDR2 is SVGIG (reference sequence). V dropped 3 bases and J dropped 2; count of bases not matched to a gene: 4. The CDR3 bases are TGTGCCTGGAGCGTACAGGGGACCTACGAGCAGTACTTC. Translating it yields CAWSVQGTYEQYF.

This clone was detected once. The V gene is TRBV29-1, the J gene TRBJ2-1; 8 bases agree with TRBD1. Germline-derived CDR1 and CDR2 are SQVTM and ANQGSEA. This CDR3 contains 16 residues. V dropped 7 bases and J dropped 0; count of bases not matched to a gene: 11. The CDR3 DNA reads as TGCAGCGCCCGGAAGGGACAGGACCTCTCCTACAATGAGCAGTTCTTC. Its translation: CSARKGQDLSYNEQFF.

The genes are TRBV29-1 and TRBJ2-1; TRBD1 matches 7 bases. The CDR3 runs 14 residues. V lost 3 bases, J lost 1 base, and 3 bases stayed unmatched. Germline CDR1 is SQVTM and CDR2 is ANQGSEA. The CDR3 sequence: CSVDGTDSYNEQFF. In DNA, the CDR3 is TGCAGCGTTGATGGGACAGATTCCTACAATGAGCAGTTCTTC.

The J gene is TRBJ1-6, the V gene TRBV2; tentative D call: TRBD1 (5 bases). The CDR3 contains 14 residues. Trimming pared 11 bases from V and 5 bases from J, leaving 16 bases between. Germline V gene data show CDR1 as SNHLY and CDR2 as FYNNEI. CDR3 in amino acids: CASSERGNNSPLHF. CDR3 bases: TGTGCCTCCTCAGAAAGGGGTAATAATTCACCCCTCCACTTT.

The J gene is TRBJ2-3, the V gene TRBV2; 10 bases map to TRBD1. Germline values: CDR1 SNHLY, CDR2 FYNNEI. CDR3 length: 14 residues. The V gene end was trimmed by 8 bases and the J gene end by 5 bases; junction bases not matched to a gene: 7. The CDR3 DNA follows: TGTGCCAGCGATGGGACAGGGGTCGGAGATACGCAGTATTTT. This sequence encodes CASDGTGVGDTQYF.